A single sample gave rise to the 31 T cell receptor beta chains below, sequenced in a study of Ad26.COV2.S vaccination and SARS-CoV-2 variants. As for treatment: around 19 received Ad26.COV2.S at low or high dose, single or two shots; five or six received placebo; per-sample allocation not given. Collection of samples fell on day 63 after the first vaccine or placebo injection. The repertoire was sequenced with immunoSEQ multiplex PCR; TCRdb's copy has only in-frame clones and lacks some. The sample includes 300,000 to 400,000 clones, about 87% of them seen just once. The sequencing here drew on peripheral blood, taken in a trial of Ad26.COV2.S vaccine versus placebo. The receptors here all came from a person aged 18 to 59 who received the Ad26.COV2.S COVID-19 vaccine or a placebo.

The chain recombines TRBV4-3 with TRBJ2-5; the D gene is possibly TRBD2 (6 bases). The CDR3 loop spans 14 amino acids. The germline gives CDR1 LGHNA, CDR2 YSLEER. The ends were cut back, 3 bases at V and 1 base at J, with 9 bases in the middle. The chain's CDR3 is CASSQTRGQETQYF. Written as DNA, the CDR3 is TGCGCCAGCAGCCAGACTAGAGGCCAAGAGACCCAGTACTTC.

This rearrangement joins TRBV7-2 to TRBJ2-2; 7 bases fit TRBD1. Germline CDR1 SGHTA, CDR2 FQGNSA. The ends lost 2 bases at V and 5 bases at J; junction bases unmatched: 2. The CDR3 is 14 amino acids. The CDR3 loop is CASSLRGRTGELFF. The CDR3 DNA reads TGTGCCAGCAGCTTAAGGGGGCGAACCGGGGAGCTGTTTTTT.

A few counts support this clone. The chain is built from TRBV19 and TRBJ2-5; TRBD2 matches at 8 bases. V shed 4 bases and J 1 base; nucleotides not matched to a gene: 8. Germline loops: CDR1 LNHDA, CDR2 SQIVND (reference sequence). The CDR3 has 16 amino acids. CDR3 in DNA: TGTGCCAGTAGTACCCCCCGCGGGGGGATCCAAGAGACCCAGTACTTC. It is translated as CASSTPRGGIQETQYF. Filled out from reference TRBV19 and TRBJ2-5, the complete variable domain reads DGGITQSPKYLFRKEGQNVTLSCEQNLNHDAMYWYRQDPGQGLRLIYYSQIVNDFQKGDIAEGYSVSREKKESFPLTVTSAQKNPTAFYLCASSTPRGGIQETQYFGPGTRLLVL.

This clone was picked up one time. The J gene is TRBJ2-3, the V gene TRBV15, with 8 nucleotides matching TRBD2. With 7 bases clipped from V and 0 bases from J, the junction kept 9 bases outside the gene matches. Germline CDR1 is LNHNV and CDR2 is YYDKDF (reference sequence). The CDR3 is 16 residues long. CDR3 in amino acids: CATKVSGRGSTDTQYF. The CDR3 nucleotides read TGTGCCACCAAAGTTTCCGGGAGGGGGAGCACAGATACGCAGTATTTT.

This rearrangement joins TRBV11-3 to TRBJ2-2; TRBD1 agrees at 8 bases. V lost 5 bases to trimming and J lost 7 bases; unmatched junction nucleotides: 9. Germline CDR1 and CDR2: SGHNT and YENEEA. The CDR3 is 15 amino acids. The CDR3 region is CASSPKTGVGGELFF. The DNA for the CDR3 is TGTGCCAGCAGCCCTAAGACAGGGGTCGGCGGGGAGCTGTTTTTT.

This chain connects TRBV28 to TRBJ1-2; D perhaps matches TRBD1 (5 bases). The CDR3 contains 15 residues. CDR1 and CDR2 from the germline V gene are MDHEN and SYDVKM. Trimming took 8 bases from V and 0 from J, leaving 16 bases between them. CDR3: CASRAGGISNYGYTF. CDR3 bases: TGTGCCAGCCGCGCGGGGGGGATCTCTAACTATGGCTACACCTTC.

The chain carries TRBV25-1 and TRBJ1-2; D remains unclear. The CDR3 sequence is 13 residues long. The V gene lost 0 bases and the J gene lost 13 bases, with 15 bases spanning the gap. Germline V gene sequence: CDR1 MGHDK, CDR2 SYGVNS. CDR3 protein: CASSEYTLTLITF. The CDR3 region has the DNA TGTGCCAGCAGTGAATATACCTTGACTCTCATCACCTTC.

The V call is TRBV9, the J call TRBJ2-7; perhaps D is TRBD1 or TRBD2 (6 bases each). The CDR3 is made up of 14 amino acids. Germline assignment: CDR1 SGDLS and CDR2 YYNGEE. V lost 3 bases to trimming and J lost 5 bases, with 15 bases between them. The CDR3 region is CASSGTRGADEQYF. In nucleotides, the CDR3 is TGTGCCAGCAGCGGAACTAGGGGGGCGGACGAGCAGTACTTC.

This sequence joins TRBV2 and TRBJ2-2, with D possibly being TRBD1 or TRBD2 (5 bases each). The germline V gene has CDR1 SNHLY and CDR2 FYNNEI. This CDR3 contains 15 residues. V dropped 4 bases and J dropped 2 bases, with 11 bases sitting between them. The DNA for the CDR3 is TGTGCCAGCAGTGGAGGGGCGCTTAACACCGGGGAGCTGTTTTTT. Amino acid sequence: CASSGGALNTGELFF.

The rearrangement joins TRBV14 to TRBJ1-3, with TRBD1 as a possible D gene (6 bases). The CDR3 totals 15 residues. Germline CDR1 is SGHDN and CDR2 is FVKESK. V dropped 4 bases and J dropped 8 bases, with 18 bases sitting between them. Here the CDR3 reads CASSPGYRAADTIYF. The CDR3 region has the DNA TGTGCCAGCAGCCCGGGGTACAGGGCCGCGGACACCATATATTTT.

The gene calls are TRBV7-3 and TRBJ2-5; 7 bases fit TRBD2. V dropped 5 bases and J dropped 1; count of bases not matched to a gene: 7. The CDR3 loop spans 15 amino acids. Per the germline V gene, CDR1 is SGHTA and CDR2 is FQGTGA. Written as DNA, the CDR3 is TGTGCCAGCAGCGTCGGGACTACCTTCCAAGAGACCCAGTACTTC. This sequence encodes CASSVGTTFQETQYF.

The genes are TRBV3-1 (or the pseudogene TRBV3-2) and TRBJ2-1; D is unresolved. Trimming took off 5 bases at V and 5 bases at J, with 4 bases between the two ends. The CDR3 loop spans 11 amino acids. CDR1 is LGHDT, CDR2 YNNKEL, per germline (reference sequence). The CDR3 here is CASSSNNEQFF. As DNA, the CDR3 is TGTGCCAGCAGCTCAAACAATGAGCAGTTCTTC.

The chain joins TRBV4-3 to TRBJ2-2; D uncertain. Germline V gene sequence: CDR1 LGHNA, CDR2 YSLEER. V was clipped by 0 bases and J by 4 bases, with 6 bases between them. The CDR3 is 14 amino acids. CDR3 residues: CASSQDGTTGELFF. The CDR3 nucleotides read TGCGCCAGCAGCCAAGACGGCACCACCGGGGAGCTGTTTTTT.

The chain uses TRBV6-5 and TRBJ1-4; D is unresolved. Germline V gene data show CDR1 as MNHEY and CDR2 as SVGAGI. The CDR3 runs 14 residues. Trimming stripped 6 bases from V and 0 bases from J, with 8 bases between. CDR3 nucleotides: TGTGCCAGCAGAAACTCTGCAACTAATGAAAAACTGTTTTTT. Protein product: CASRNSATNEKLFF.

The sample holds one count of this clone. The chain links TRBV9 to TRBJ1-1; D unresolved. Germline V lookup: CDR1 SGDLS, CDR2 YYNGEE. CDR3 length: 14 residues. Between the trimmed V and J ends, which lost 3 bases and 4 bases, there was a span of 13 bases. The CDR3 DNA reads TGTGCCAGCAGCGCGCATACAGTGGGCACTGAAGCTTTCTTT. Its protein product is CASSAHTVGTEAFF.

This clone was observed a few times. CDR3 DNA: TGTGCCAGCAGTTTAGAGCCAAGAGGGAATACGCAGTATTTT. Its protein product is CASSLEPRGNTQYF. V and J are TRBV27 and TRBJ2-3; a weak D match, TRBD2 (5 bases). The CDR3 sequence is 14 residues long. V lost 2 bases and J 7 bases, leaving 13 bases between the germline ends. Germline V gene sequence: CDR1 MNHEY, CDR2 SMNVEV (reference sequence).

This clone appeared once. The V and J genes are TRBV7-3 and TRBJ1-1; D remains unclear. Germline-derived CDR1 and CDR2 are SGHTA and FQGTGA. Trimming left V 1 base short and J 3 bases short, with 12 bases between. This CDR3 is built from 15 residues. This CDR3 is CASSLRVLRDTEAFF. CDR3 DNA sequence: TGTGCCAGCAGCTTAAGGGTCCTACGGGACACTGAAGCTTTCTTT.

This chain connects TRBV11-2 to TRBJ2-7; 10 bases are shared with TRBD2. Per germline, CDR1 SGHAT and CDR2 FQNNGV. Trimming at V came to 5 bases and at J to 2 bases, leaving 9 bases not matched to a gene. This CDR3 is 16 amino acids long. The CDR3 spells CASSKRSLAGAYEQYF. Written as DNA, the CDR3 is TGTGCCAGCAGCAAAAGGTCCCTAGCGGGGGCCTACGAGCAGTACTTC. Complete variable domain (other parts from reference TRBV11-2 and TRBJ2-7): EAGVAQSPRYKIIEKRQSVAFWCNPISGHATLYWYQQILGQGPKLLIQFQNNGVVDDSQLPKDRFSAERLKGVDSTLKIQPAKLEDSAVYLCASSKRSLAGAYEQYFGPGTRLTVT.

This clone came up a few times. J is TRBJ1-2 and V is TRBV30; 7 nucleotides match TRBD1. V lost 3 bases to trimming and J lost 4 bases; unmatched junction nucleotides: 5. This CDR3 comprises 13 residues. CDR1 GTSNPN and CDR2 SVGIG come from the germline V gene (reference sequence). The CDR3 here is CAWSLRDSYGYTF. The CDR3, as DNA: TGTGCCTGGAGCCTCCGGGACAGCTATGGCTACACCTTC.

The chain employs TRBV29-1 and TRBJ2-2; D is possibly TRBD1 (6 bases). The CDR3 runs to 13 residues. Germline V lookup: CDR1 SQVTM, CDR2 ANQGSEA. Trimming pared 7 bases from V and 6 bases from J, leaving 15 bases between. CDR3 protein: CSGGHHLAGELFF. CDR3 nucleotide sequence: TGCAGCGGGGGACATCACCTCGCCGGGGAGCTGTTTTTT.

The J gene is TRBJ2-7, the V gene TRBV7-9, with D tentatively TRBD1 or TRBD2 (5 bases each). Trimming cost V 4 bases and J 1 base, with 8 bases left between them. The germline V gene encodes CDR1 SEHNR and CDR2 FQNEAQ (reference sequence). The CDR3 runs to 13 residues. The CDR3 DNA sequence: TGTGCCAGCAGCTGGGGGAAGTCCTACGAGCAGTACTTC. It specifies CASSWGKSYEQYF. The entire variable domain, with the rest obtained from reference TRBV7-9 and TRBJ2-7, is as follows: DTGVSQNPRHKITKRGQNVTFRCDPISEHNRLYWYRQTLGQGPEFLTYFQNEAQLEKSRLLSDRFSAERPKGSFSTLEIQRTEQGDSAMYLCASSWGKSYEQYFGPGTRLTVT.

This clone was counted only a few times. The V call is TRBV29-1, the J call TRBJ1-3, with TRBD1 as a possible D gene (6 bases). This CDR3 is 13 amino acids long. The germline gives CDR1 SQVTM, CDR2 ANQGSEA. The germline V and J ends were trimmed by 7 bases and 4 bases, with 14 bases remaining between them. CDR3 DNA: TGCAGCGCGACACAGGGAGTGGGAAACACCATATATTTT. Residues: CSATQGVGNTIYF.

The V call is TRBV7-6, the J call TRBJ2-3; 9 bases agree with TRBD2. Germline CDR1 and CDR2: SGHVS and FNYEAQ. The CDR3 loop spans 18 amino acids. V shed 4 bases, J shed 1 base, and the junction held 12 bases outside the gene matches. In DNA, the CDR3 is TGTGCCAGCAGCTCCTACGGAGGTGTAGCGGGGGGCACAGATACGCAGTATTTT. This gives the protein CASSSYGGVAGGTDTQYF.

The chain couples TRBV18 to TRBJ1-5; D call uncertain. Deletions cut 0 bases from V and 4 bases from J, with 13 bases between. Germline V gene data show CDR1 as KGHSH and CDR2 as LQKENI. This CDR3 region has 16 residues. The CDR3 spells CASSPPGPGTNQPQHF. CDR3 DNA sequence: TGTGCCAGCTCACCACCGGGCCCAGGCACAAATCAGCCCCAGCATTTT.

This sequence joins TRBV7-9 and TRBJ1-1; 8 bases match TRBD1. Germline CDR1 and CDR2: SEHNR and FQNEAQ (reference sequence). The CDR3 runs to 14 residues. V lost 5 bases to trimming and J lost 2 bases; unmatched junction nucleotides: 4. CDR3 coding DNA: TGTGCCAGCAGCGTAGGACAGGGAAACACTGAAGCTTTCTTT. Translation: CASSVGQGNTEAFF.

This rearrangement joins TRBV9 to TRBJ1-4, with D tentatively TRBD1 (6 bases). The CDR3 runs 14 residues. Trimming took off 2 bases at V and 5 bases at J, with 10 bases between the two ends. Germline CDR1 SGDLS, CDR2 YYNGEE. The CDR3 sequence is CASSVGTKNEKLFF. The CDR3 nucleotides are TGTGCCAGCAGCGTTGGGACAAAGAATGAAAAACTGTTTTTT. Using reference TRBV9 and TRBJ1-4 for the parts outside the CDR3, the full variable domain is DSGVTQTPKHLITATGQRVTLRCSPRSGDLSVYWYQQSLDQGLQFLIQYYNGEERAKGNILERFSAQQFPDLHSELNLSSLELGDSALYFCASSVGTKNEKLFFGSGTQLSVL.

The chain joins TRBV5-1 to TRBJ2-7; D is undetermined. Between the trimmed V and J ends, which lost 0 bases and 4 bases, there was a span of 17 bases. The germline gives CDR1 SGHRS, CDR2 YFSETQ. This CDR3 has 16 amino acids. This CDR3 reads CASSLVAGLHQYEQYF. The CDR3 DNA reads TGCGCCAGCAGCTTGGTCGCAGGCCTACACCAATACGAGCAGTACTTC.

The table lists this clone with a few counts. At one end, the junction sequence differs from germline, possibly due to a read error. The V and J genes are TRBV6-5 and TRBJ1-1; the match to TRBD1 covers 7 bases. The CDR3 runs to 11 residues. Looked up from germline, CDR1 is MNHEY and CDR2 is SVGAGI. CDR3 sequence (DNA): TGTGCCAGCCAGGAACAGGGGAGGCTCAACTTT. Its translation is CASQEQGRLNF.

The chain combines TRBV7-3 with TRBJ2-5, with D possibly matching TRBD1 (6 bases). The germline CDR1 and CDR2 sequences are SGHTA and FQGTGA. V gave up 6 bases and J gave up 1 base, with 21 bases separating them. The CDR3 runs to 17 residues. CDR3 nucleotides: TGTGCCAGCAGTCGACCCCCACAGGGTCCTAGCCAAGAGACCCAGTACTTC. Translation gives CASSRPPQGPSQETQYF.

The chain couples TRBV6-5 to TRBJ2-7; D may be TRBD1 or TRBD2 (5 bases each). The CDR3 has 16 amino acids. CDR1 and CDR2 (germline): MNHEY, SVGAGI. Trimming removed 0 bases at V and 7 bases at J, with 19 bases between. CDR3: CASSYSGVDFVGEQYF. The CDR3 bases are TGTGCCAGCAGTTACTCGGGGGTGGACTTCGTTGGAGAGCAGTACTTC.

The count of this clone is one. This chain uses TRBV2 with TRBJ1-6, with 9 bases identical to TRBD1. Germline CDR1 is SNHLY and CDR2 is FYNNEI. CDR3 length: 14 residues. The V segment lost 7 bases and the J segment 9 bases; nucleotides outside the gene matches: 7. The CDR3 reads CASISGQGISPLHF. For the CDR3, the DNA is TGTGCCAGCATATCAGGACAGGGGATTTCACCCCTCCACTTT.